This T cell receptor (beta chain) is drawn from a study of PD-1 blockade in classical Hodgkin lymphoma. General study points: What drove the repertoire differences, possibly disease activity or prior therapy, has not been defined. Reported baseline diversity: healthy donors highest, relapsed/refractory patients lowest.

Here immunoSEQ multiplex PCR was the method, and the copy in TCRdb shows in-frame clones only, minus some. There are around 16,000 clones in the sample; about 86% occur only once, and about 0.87% lies in the top ten. This clone was picked up a small number of times. Its specificity is unknown. Deletions cut 1 base from V and 3 bases from J, with 12 bases between. Germline V CDR1 and CDR2: SGHAT, FQNNGV. The CDR3 has 15 amino acids. The sample's time point: newly diagnosed, previously untreated cHL patient sample. Researchers used magnetic negative selection to pull out pure CD4+ T cells from thawed PBMCs. For comparison, PBMCs from newly diagnosed, untreated classical Hodgkin lymphoma were used.

This TCR came from a human donor with classical Hodgkin lymphoma. Specimen: CD4+ T cells from blood. The J gene is TRBJ1-2, the V gene TRBV11-2, with a weak D call TRBD1 (5 bases). The CDR3 DNA reads TGTGCCAGCAGCTTAGTAACAGGAAATCACTATGGCTACACCTTC. As protein: CASSLVTGNHYGYTF.